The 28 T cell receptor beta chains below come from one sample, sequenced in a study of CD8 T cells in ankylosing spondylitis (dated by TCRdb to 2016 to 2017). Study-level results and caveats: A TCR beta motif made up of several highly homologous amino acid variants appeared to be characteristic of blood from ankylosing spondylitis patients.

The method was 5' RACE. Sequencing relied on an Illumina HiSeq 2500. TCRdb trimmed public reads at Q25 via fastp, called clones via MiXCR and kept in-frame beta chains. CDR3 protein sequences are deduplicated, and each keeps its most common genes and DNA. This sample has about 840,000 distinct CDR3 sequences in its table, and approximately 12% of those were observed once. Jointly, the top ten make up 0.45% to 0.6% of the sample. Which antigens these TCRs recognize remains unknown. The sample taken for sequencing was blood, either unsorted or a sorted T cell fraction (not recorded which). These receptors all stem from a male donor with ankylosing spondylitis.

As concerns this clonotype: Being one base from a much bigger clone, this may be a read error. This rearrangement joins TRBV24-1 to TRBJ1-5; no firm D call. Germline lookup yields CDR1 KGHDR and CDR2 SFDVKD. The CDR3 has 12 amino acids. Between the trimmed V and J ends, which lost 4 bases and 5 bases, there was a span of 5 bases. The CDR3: CATSDPYQPQHF. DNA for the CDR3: TGTGCCACCAGTGACCCCTATCAGCCCCAGCATTTT.

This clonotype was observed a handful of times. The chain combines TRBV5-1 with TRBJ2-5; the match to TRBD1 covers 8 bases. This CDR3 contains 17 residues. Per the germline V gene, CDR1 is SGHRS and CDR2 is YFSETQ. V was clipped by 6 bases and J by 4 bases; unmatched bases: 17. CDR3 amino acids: CASTLAAGQGWGETQYF. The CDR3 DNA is TGCGCCAGCACCCTGGCTGCAGGACAGGGATGGGGAGAGACCCAGTACTTC. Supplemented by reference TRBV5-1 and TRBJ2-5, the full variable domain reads KAGVTQTPRYLIKTRGQQVTLSCSPISGHRSVSWYQQTPGQGLQFLFEYFSETQRNKGNFPGRFSGRQFSNSRSEMNVSTLELGDSALYLCASTLAAGQGWGETQYFGPGTRLLVL.

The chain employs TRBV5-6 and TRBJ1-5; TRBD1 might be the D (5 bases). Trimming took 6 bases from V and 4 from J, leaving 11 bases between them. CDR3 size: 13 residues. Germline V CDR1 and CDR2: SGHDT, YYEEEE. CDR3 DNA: TGTGCCAGCACCACACGGGGGAATCAGCCCCAGCATTTT. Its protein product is CASTTRGNQPQHF.

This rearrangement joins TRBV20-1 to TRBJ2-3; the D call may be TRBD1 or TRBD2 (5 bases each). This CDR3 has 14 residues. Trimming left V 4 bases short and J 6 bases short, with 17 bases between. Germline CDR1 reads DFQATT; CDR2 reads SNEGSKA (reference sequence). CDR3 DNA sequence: TGCAGTGCTAAACTAGGGGCATCCACGGATACGCAGTATTTT. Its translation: CSAKLGASTDTQYF.

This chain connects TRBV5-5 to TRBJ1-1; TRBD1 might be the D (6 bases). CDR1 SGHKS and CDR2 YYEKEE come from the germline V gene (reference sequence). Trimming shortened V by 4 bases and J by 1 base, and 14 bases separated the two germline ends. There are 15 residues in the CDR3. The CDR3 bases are TGTGCCAGCAGCGCACGACAGGCCTCGAACACTGAAGCTTTCTTT. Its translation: CASSARQASNTEAFF.

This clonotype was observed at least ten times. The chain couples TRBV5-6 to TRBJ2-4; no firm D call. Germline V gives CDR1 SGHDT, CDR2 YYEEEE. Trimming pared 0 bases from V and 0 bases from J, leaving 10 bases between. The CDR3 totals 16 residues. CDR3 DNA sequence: TGTGCCAGCAGCTTGGTCGCTGAGCTAGCCAAAAACATTCAGTACTTC. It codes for CASSLVAELAKNIQYF. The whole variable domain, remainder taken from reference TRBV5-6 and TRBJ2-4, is DAGVTQSPTHLIKTRGQQVTLRCSPKSGHDTVSWYQQALGQGPQFIFQYYEEEERQRGNFPDRFSGHQFPNYSSELNVNALLLGDSALYLCASSLVAELAKNIQYFGAGTRLSVL.

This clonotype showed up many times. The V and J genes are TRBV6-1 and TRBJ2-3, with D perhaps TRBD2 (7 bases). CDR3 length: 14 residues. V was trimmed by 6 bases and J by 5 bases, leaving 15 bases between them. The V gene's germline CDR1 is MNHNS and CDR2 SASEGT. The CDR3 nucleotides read TGTGCCAGCAGCCCACCCGGGGGGCGAGATACGCAGTATTTT. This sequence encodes CASSPPGGRDTQYF.

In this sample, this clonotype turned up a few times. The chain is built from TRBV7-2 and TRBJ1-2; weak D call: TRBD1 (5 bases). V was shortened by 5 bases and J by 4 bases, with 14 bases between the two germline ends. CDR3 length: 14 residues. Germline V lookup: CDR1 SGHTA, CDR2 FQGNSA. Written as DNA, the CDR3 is TGTGCCAGCAGCCAAATCGGGACCCTCTATGGCTACACCTTC. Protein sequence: CASSQIGTLYGYTF.

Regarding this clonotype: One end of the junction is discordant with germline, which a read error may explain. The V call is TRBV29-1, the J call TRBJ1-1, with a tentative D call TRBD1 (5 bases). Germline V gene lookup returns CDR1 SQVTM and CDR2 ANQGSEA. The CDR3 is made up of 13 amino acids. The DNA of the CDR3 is TGCAGCGTTGTTCAGACAGACAACATTGAAGCTTTCTTT. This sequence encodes CSVVQTDNIEAFF. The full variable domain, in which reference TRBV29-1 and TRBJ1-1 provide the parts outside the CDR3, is SAVISQKPSRDICQRGTSLTIQCQVDSQVTMMFWYRQQPGQSLTLIATANQGSEATYESGFVIDKFPISRPNLTFSTLTVSNMSPEDSSIYLCSVVQTDNIEAFFGQGTRLTVV.

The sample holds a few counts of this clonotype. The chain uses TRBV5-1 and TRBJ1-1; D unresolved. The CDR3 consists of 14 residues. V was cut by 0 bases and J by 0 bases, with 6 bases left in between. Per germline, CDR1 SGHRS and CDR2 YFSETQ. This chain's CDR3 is CASSLERLNTEAFF. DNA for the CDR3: TGCGCCAGCAGCTTGGAGAGGCTGAACACTGAAGCTTTCTTT.

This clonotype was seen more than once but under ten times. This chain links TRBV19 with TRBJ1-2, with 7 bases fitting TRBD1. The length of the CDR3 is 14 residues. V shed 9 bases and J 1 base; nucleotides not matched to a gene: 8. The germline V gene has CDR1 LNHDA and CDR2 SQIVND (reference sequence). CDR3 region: CASRRTGGNYGYTF. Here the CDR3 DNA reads TGTGCCAGCCGAAGGACAGGTGGTAACTATGGCTACACCTTC.

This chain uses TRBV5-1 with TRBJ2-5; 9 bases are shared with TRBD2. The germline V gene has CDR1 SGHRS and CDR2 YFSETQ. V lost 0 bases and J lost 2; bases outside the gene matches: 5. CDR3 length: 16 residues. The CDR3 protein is CASSLALAGEQETQYF. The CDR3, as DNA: TGCGCCAGCAGCTTGGCATTAGCGGGGGAGCAAGAGACCCAGTACTTC.

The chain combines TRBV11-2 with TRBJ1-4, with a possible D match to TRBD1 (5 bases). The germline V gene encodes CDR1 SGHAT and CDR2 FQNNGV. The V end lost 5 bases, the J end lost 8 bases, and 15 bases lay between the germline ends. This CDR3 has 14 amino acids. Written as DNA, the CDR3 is TGTGCCAGCAGCCCGGGGCGGGGAGGAGAAAAACTGTTTTTT. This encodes CASSPGRGGEKLFF.

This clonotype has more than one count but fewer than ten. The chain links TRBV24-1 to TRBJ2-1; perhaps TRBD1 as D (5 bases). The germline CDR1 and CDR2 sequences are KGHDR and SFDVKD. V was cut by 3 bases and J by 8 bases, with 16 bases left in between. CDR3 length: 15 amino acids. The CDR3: CATSDPGQGSDEQFF. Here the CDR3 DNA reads TGTGCCACCAGTGATCCTGGGCAGGGTTCCGATGAGCAGTTCTTC.

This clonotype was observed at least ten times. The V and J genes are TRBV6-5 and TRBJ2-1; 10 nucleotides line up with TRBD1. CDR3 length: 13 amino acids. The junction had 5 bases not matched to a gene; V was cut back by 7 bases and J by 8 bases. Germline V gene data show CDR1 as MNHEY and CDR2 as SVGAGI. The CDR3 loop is CASTSDRGHEQFF. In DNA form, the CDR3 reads TGTGCCAGCACTTCTGACAGGGGGCATGAGCAGTTCTTC.

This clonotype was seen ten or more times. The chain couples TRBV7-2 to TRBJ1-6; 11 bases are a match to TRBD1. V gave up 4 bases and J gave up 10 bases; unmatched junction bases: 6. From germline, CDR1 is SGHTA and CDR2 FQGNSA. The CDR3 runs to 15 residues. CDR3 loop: CASSSRDRGYSPLHF. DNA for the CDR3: TGTGCCAGCAGCTCCCGGGACAGGGGGTACTCACCCCTCCACTTT.

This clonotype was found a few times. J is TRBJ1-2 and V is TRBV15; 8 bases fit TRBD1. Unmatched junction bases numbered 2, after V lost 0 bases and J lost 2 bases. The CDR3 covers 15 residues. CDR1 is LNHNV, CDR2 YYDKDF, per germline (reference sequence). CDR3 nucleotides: TGTGCCACCAGCAGAGAAACAGGGGGAAACTATGGCTACACCTTC. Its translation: CATSRETGGNYGYTF.

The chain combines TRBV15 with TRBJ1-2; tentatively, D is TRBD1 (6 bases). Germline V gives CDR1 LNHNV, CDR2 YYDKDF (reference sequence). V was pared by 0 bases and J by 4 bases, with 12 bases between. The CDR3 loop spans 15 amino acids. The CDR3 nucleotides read TGTGCCACCAGCAGAGAGGGGGCAGGGGCCTATGGCTACACCTTC. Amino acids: CATSREGAGAYGYTF.

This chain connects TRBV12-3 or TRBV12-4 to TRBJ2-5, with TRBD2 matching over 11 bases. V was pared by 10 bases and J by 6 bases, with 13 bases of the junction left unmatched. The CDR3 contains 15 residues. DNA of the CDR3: TGTGCCACCGCCCTTAGCGGGAGGGCCGTGAAGACCCAGTACTTC. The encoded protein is CATALSGRAVKTQYF.

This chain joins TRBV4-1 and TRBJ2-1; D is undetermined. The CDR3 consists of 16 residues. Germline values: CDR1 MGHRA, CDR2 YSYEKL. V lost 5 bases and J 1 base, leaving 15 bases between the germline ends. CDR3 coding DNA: TGCGCCAGCAGCTCGACGCAGGCGTCTTCCTACAATGAGCAGTTCTTC. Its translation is CASSSTQASSYNEQFF.

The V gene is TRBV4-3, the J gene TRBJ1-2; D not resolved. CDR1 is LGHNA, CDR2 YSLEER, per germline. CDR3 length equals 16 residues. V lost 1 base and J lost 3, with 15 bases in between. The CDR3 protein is CASSQAPLDGDYGYTF. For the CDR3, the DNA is TGCGCCAGCAGCCAAGCCCCTCTGGACGGTGACTATGGCTACACCTTC.

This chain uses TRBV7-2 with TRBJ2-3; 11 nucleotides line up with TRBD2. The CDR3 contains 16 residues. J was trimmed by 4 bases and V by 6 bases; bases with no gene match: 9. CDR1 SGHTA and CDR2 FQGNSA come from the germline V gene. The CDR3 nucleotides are TGTGCCAGCAGACTCGGGGGACTAGCGGATTCAGATACGCAGTATTTT. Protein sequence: CASRLGGLADSDTQYF.

The CDR3 spells CSAGTSGGGSYEQYF. Written as DNA, the CDR3 is TGCAGTGCCGGGACTAGCGGAGGGGGGTCCTACGAGCAGTACTTC. The rearrangement links TRBV20-1 to TRBJ2-7, with TRBD2 matching 11 bases. This CDR3 comprises 15 residues. Germline CDR1 is DFQATT and CDR2 is SNEGSKA (reference sequence). J gave up 1 base and V 6 bases, and 8 bases lay outside the gene matches.

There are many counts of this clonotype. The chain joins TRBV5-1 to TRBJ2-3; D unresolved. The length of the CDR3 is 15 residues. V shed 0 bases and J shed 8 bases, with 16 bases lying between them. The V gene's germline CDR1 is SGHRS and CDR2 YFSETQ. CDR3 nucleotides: TGCGCCAGCAGCTTGGAAGGCAGCGCGTCGGGTACGCAGTATTTT. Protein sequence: CASSLEGSASGTQYF.

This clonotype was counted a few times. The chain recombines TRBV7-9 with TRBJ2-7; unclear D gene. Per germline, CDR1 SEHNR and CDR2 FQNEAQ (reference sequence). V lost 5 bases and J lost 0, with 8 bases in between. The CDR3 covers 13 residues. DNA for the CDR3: TGTGCCAGCAGCAACGACGGCTCCTACGAGCAGTACTTC. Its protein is CASSNDGSYEQYF.

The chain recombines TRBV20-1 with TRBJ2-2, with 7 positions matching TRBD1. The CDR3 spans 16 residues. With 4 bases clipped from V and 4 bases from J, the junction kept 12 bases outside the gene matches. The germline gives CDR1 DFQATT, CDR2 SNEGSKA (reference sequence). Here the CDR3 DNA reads TGCAGTGCTATCCGGACAGGAGACGGGACCACCGGGGAGCTGTTTTTT. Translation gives CSAIRTGDGTTGELFF.

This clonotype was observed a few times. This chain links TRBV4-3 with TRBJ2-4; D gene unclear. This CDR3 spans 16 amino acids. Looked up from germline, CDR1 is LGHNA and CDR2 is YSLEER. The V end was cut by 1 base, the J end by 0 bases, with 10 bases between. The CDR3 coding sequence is TGCGCCAGCAGCCAAGGCCGGTTCCTAGCCAAAAACATTCAGTACTTC. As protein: CASSQGRFLAKNIQYF.

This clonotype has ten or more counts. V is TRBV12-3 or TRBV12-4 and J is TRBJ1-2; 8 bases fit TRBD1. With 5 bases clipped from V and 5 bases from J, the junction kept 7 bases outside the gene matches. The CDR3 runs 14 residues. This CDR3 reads CASSIWDRSYGYTF. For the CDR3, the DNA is TGTGCCAGCAGTATCTGGGACAGGTCGTATGGCTACACCTTC.